This TCR beta chain was sequenced in a study of cytomegalovirus exposure and HLA in healthy donors. Whole-study context: The Caucasian-associated ancestry cluster contained 65% to 85% of the approximately 390 genotyped donors.

This clone has just one count. The CDR3 spans 14 residues. Germline V gives CDR1 SGHRS, CDR2 YFSETQ. V lost 2 bases to trimming and J lost 3 bases, with 11 bases between them. Amplification used 60 Vbeta primers and 13 Jbeta primers. TCRdb keeps only in-frame clones here, not all; method: immunoSEQ multiplex PCR. Here the sample spans under 200,000 clones, roughly 88% being singletons. The source of this sequence is a man aged 50 or older in good health and CMV-seropositive. This sequence joins TRBV5-1 and TRBJ2-5; a possible D gene is TRBD1 (5 bases). The sequenced material came from PBMCs. The CDR3 sequence is CASSFAQEKETQYF. The CDR3 DNA sequence: TGCGCCAGCAGCTTCGCACAGGAGAAAGAGACCCAGTACTTC.